The T cell receptor beta chain described here comes from a study of blood T cells in healthy people across ages. Points from the study as a whole: Comparison with aged donors showed that long-lived donors had more naive CD4+ cells and higher diversity.

Then a second PCR, running roughly 6 to 12 cycles, was carried out with a sample-barcoded 5' primer and a J-beta primer mix. TCRdb re-called the 5' RACE reads with MiXCR, one entry per CDR3 protein. The sample has fewer than 800,000 distinct CDR3 sequences, around 25% seen once. V was clipped by 4 bases and J by 0 bases; unmatched bases: 3. This CDR3 spans 14 amino acids. Per the germline V gene, CDR1 is DFQATT and CDR2 is SNEGSKA (reference sequence). As concerns this clonotype: Its target is unknown.

In addition, the sample was reused for a study of T cells of mothers and their children.

This TCR was recovered from a boy between 5 and 17 years old in good health. Sequenced: blood. The chain couples TRBV20-1 to TRBJ2-3; 8 nucleotides line up with TRBD2. In nucleotides, the CDR3 is TGCAGTGCTACCGAGCGGGGGAGCACAGATACGCAGTATTTT. It translates to CSATERGSTDTQYF.